The next 24 T cell receptor beta chains were all read from a single sample in a study of shared T cell receptors in the human thymus. Assay: immunoSEQ multiplex PCR; the TCRdb copy retains only in-frame clones and omits some. The data hold about 730,000 clones, with 70% to 90% observed a single time. The sample also formed part of further work on human thymus T cells.

Sequenced input: thymocytes. Source of these receptors: a girl under three years old with a congenital heart defect.

The chain uses TRBV5-4 and TRBJ2-3; 14 positions match TRBD2. Unmatched junction bases numbered 9, after V lost 4 bases and J lost 2 bases. Germline V gene sequence: CDR1 SGHNT, CDR2 YYREEE (reference sequence). There are 18 residues in the CDR3. The CDR3 nucleotides are TGTGCCAGCAGCACGACTAGCGGGGGGGCCGTCCTCACAGATACGCAGTATTTT. Translated, it gives CASSTTSGGAVLTDTQYF.

The rearrangement joins TRBV11-2 to TRBJ2-1; 7 nucleotides line up with TRBD2. J was trimmed by 2 bases and V by 5 bases; bases with no gene match: 9. Germline loops: CDR1 SGHAT, CDR2 FQNNGV. The CDR3 spans 16 residues. CDR3 bases: TGTGCCAGCAGCATGCAGCGGGGACCCACCTACAATGAGCAGTTCTTC. Translation: CASSMQRGPTYNEQFF.

This chain links TRBV7-9 with TRBJ2-5; maybe TRBD2 (5 bases). V lost 0 bases, J lost 3 bases, and 8 bases lay in between. The CDR3 has 14 amino acids. The germline gives CDR1 SEHNR, CDR2 FQNEAQ (reference sequence). CDR3 nucleotide sequence: TGTGCCAGCAGCTTAGCTAACGGGAAAGAGACCCAGTACTTC. Residues: CASSLANGKETQYF. The full variable domain, completed using reference TRBV7-9 and TRBJ2-5, is DTGVSQNPRHKITKRGQNVTFRCDPISEHNRLYWYRQTLGQGPEFLTYFQNEAQLEKSRLLSDRFSAERPKGSFSTLEIQRTEQGDSAMYLCASSLANGKETQYFGPGTRLLVL.

V gene TRBV19 combines with J gene TRBJ2-7, with 10 positions matching TRBD1. The V gene's germline CDR1 is LNHDA and CDR2 SQIVND (reference sequence). The CDR3 has 14 amino acids. V was clipped by 5 bases and J by 4 bases; unmatched bases: 5. For the CDR3, the DNA is TGTGCCAGTAGTTACGGGACAGGGGAGTACGAGCAGTACTTC. This gives the protein CASSYGTGEYEQYF.

The rearrangement links TRBV2 to TRBJ2-5; D is undetermined. V was shortened by 6 bases and J by 11 bases, with 16 bases between the two germline ends. CDR3 length: 12 amino acids. CDR1 and CDR2 (germline): SNHLY, FYNNEI. The chain's CDR3 is CASSFERPGQYF. For the CDR3, the DNA is TGTGCCAGCAGCTTCGAGAGGCCCGGTCAGTACTTC.

The genes are TRBV13 and TRBJ2-2; maybe TRBD2 (6 bases). The CDR3 contains 14 residues. Germline V gene lookup returns CDR1 PRHDT and CDR2 FYEKMQ (reference sequence). V shed 4 bases and J shed 9 bases, with 15 bases lying between them. In DNA, the CDR3 is TGTGCCAGCAGCTCAGGATTGGGGAGGAGGGAGCTGTTTTTT. Amino acids: CASSSGLGRRELFF.

This chain joins TRBV19 and TRBJ2-1, with 11 bases matching TRBD2. The length of the CDR3 is 20 residues. Germline CDR1 LNHDA, CDR2 SQIVND (reference sequence). V dropped 1 base and J dropped 0; count of bases not matched to a gene: 11. Here the CDR3 reads CASSIVPSGGPYSSYNEQFF. For the CDR3, the DNA is TGTGCCAGTAGTATAGTTCCTAGCGGGGGGCCTTATAGCTCCTACAATGAGCAGTTCTTC.

The chain has TRBV6-6 and TRBJ1-5; TRBD1 matches at 7 bases. This CDR3 spans 15 amino acids. From germline, CDR1 is MNHNY and CDR2 SVGAGI (reference sequence). Trimming took 3 bases from V and 5 from J; bases not matched to a gene: 7. The DNA of the CDR3 is TGTGCCAGCAGTTATTCTACAGGGGCGCATCAGCCCCAGCATTTT. Translation gives CASSYSTGAHQPQHF.

The genes are TRBV5-8 and TRBJ1-1; D is unresolved. CDR3 length: 14 residues. Germline CDR1 reads SGHTS; CDR2 reads YDEGEE. The ends were cut back, 7 bases at V and 2 bases at J, with 15 bases in the middle. CDR3 protein: CASRPAGGNTEAFF. DNA of the CDR3: TGTGCCAGCCGCCCGGCTGGAGGAAACACTGAAGCTTTCTTT.

This chain joins TRBV4-3 and TRBJ1-2; no reliable D call. Per germline, CDR1 LGHNA and CDR2 YSLEER. The CDR3 is 14 amino acids. The ends were cut back, 3 bases at V and 5 bases at J, with 13 bases in the middle. CDR3 DNA: TGCGCCAGCAGCCACGGAGGGAAGCCGTATGGCTACACCTTC. This codes for CASSHGGKPYGYTF.

The chain couples TRBV4-1 to TRBJ1-2, with 7 positions matching TRBD1. Per germline, CDR1 MGHRA and CDR2 YSYEKL. The V gene end was trimmed by 0 bases and the J gene end by 4 bases; junction bases not matched to a gene: 2. CDR3 length: 14 residues. The CDR3 DNA sequence: TGCGCCAGCAGCCAAGATCGGACAGGCTATGGCTACACCTTC. Its protein is CASSQDRTGYGYTF.

The rearrangement joins TRBV28 to TRBJ2-5; tentatively, D is TRBD1 (6 bases). Per the germline V gene, CDR1 is MDHEN and CDR2 is SYDVKM. The V end was cut by 4 bases, the J end by 5 bases, with 23 bases between. The CDR3 sequence is 17 residues long. The CDR3 DNA reads TGTGCCAGCAGTTCTCCTAGGGGGAGCCCCTATTGGGAGACCCAGTACTTC. Translation gives CASSSPRGSPYWETQYF.

CDR3 nucleotide sequence: TGTGCCTCAACCTTGGCTACAGCCTACGAGCAGTACTTC. Translating it yields CASTLATAYEQYF. The gene calls are TRBV30 and TRBJ2-7; no clear D. V lost 7 bases to trimming and J lost 2 bases, with 15 bases between them. CDR1 and CDR2 (germline): GTSNPN, SVGIG (reference sequence). This CDR3 contains 13 residues.

The chain is built from TRBV5-1 and TRBJ2-3; TRBD1 is a possible D gene (6 bases). Germline lookup yields CDR1 SGHRS and CDR2 YFSETQ. This CDR3 is 15 amino acids long. The ends were cut back, 1 base at V and 4 bases at J, with 13 bases in the middle. CDR3 bases: TGCGCCAGCAGCTTGAAATTTGGACAGTCAGATACGCAGTATTTT. This sequence encodes CASSLKFGQSDTQYF.

The rearrangement joins TRBV7-8 to TRBJ1-2, with D maybe TRBD1 (6 bases). CDR3 length: 14 amino acids. V dropped 0 bases and J dropped 4 bases, with 9 bases sitting between them. Per germline, CDR1 SGHVS and CDR2 FQNEAQ. The DNA for the CDR3 is TGTGCCAGCAGCTTAGCCACAGGGACCTATGGCTACACCTTC. Translating it yields CASSLATGTYGYTF.

The rearrangement joins TRBV4-3 to TRBJ2-7; TRBD2 agrees at 8 bases. The V and J ends lost 1 base and 6 bases, in that order; junction bases with no gene match: 8. CDR3 length: 15 amino acids. Germline lookup yields CDR1 LGHNA and CDR2 YSLEER. CDR3 nucleotides: TGCGCCAGCAGCCAAGCCGCGGGGGGTCCAGGCGAGCAGTACTTC. Protein: CASSQAAGGPGEQYF.

The chain carries TRBV29-1 and TRBJ2-5; D is perhaps TRBD1 (6 bases). The CDR3 is 12 residues long. Germline loops: CDR1 SQVTM, CDR2 ANQGSEA. Trimming shortened V by 7 bases and J by 5 bases, and 14 bases separated the two germline ends. The CDR3 is CSAPTGQETQYF. CDR3 nucleotide sequence: TGCAGCGCCCCAACAGGGCAGGAGACCCAGTACTTC.

This chain uses TRBV19 with TRBJ1-1; 10 positions agree with TRBD1. Germline V gene lookup returns CDR1 LNHDA and CDR2 SQIVND (reference sequence). V lost 9 bases and J lost 4; bases outside the gene matches: 8. CDR3 length: 14 residues. This CDR3 is CARNDRGLSTEAFF. CDR3 in DNA: TGTGCCAGAAACGACAGGGGGCTTTCCACTGAAGCTTTCTTT.

The chain employs TRBV28 and TRBJ2-7, with 9 bases lining up with TRBD1. The CDR3 has 14 residues. V lost 7 bases and J lost 4; bases outside the gene matches: 8. In germline, CDR1 is MDHEN, CDR2 SYDVKM. The CDR3 region is CASNDIDRGYEQYF. CDR3 nucleotides: TGTGCCAGCAACGATATAGACAGGGGGTACGAGCAGTACTTC.

Of note for this clone: A read error may account for a junction end that differs from germline. Other DNA sequences in this sample translate to the same CDR3. The chain joins TRBV2 to TRBJ1-6, with no clear D. The CDR3 contains 14 residues. Germline CDR1 reads SNHLY; CDR2 reads FYNNEI. CDR3 bases: TGTGCCAGCACTCCCGGCGGGGAAAATTCCCCCCTCCACTTT. Its protein is CASTPGGENSPLHF.

The V and J genes are TRBV5-1 and TRBJ1-2, with 7 positions matching TRBD1. Germline V gene sequence: CDR1 SGHRS, CDR2 YFSETQ. V lost 2 bases and J lost 3; bases outside the gene matches: 10. The CDR3 contains 16 residues. The CDR3 DNA follows: TGCGCCAGCAGCTTCAATTCGGGACAGAGGTACTATGGCTACACCTTC. Protein sequence: CASSFNSGQRYYGYTF.

This sequence joins TRBV4-3 and TRBJ1-5; 8 bases are a match to TRBD1. The germline V gene encodes CDR1 LGHNA and CDR2 YSLEER. The CDR3 is 16 residues long. V lost 0 bases and J lost 3; bases outside the gene matches: 4. CDR3 coding DNA: TGCGCCAGCAGCCAAGATCCAGGGGGCATCAATCAGCCCCAGCATTTT. As protein: CASSQDPGGINQPQHF.

The genes are TRBV7-6 and TRBJ1-4; D remains ambiguous. From germline, CDR1 is SGHVS and CDR2 FNYEAQ. The CDR3 extends over 17 amino acids. Trimming pared 3 bases from V and 0 bases from J, leaving 14 bases between. The CDR3 nucleotides are TGTGCCAGCAGCTTGCGCAGCGAGCATGCAACTAATGAAAAACTGTTTTTT. Translation gives CASSLRSEHATNEKLFF.

The V call is TRBV5-5, the J call TRBJ1-2; a possible D gene is TRBD1 (5 bases). The CDR3 length is 15 residues. The germline CDR1 and CDR2 sequences are SGHKS and YYEKEE (reference sequence). V was pared by 6 bases and J by 2 bases, with 17 bases between. CDR3 DNA sequence: TGTGCCAGCACTGGGGGGGGAAAACCGAACTATGGCTACACCTTC. Its translation: CASTGGGKPNYGYTF.